This T cell receptor (beta chain) was sequenced for a study of shared clonotypes between healthy human individuals. Study summary: A couple of women and a few men aged 18 to 49 made up the donors.

Study-level findings and limits: A handful of donors showed sharing of roughly 5% of naive CD4 clonotypes.

Deletions cut 2 bases from V and 5 bases from J, with 16 bases between. The CDR3 totals 15 residues. The germline V gene has CDR1 SGHRS and CDR2 YFSETQ. Authors' processing steps: Junction-only immunoSEQ data arrived without quality scores, meaning filtering differed. Using immunoSEQ multiplex PCR, the repertoire was profiled, and TCRdb retains in-frame clones only, with some absent. The V and J calls and clone size come from that table; D and trimming were worked out from the DNA. The sample has about 2 million clones; about 95% are singletons. This clone has a single count. No antigen is known for it.

The receptor was isolated from a man younger than 30 in good health. Material: naive CD4+ T cells sorted from blood. The subset is: CD45RA+ positively selected. J is TRBJ1-2 and V is TRBV5-1; D is possibly TRBD1 (6 bases). CDR3 nucleotide sequence: TGCGCCAGCAGCTTAGAATGGGGGCGCGAGTATGGCTACACCTTC. Protein sequence: CASSLEWGREYGYTF.